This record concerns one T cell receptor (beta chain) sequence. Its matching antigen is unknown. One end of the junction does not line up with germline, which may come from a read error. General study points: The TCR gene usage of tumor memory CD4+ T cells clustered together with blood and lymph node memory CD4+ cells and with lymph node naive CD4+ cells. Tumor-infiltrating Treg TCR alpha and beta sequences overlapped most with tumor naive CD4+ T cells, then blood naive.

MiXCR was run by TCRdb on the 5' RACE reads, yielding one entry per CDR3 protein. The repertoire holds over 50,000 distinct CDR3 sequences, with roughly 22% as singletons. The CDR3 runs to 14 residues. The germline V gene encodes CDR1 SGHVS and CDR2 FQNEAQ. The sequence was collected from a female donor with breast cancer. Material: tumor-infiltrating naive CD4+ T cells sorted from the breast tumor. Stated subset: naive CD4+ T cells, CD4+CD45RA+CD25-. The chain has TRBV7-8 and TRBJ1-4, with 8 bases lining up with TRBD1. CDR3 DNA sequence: TGTGCCAGCAGCCCCGGGACAGGAAATGAAAAACTGTGTTTT. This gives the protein CASSPGTGNEKLCF.